This T cell receptor beta chain was found in a study of shared clonotypes between healthy human individuals. Each PCR replicate from the sorted subsets contained about 200 ng DNA, which is around 30,000 T cell genomes. Using immunoSEQ multiplex PCR, the repertoire was profiled, and TCRdb retains in-frame clones only, with some absent. The profile covers roughly 700,000 clones, with roughly 88% appearing a single time and 34% taken by the ten largest. In regard to this clone: Different DNA sequences within this sample yield the same CDR3.

The source material was memory CD8+ T cells from PBMCs. Subset here: CD45RO+ cells pooled with CCR7-negative TemRA cells. This receptor was obtained from a young man in good health. Some clones in this sample may be carry-over from other donors' samples.

The CDR3 bases are TGTGCCAGCAGCGAAAGACAGGGTTGGTCCTACGAGCAGTACTTC. Its translation is CASSERQGWSYEQYF. The V call is TRBV7-8, the J call TRBJ2-7, with TRBD1 matching over 7 bases. The CDR3 length is 15 residues. The germline CDR1 and CDR2 sequences are SGHVS and FQNEAQ. Trimming at V came to 5 bases and at J to 1 base, leaving 8 bases not matched to a gene.